Following are 31 T cell receptor beta chains from one sample sequenced in a study of shared clonotypes between healthy human individuals. Sequenced by immunoSEQ multiplex PCR; TCRdb stores in-frame clones only, minus some. The data contain some 2,500,000 clones, around 92% of them singletons. Input material: naive CD4+ T cells from PBMCs. Regarding subset: CD45RA+ positively selected. The receptors here all came from a man younger than 35 in good health. Some clones in this sample may be carry-over from other donors' samples.

The gene calls are TRBV18 and TRBJ2-3; 8 positions match TRBD1. V lost 4 bases to trimming and J lost 2 bases; unmatched junction nucleotides: 5. Looked up from germline, CDR1 is KGHSH and CDR2 is LQKENI. This CDR3 contains 15 residues. The CDR3 DNA sequence: TGTGCCAGCTCACTAGACAGGGGCTACACAGATACGCAGTATTTT. Translating it yields CASSLDRGYTDTQYF.

V and J are TRBV27 and TRBJ2-7; 10 bases are a match to TRBD2. Trimming at V came to 5 bases and at J to 2 bases, leaving 9 bases not matched to a gene. In germline, CDR1 is MNHEY, CDR2 SMNVEV (reference sequence). The CDR3 has 16 amino acids. The CDR3 sequence: CASSPPISGRAYEQYF. The CDR3 DNA sequence: TGTGCCAGCAGTCCCCCCATAAGCGGGAGGGCCTACGAGCAGTACTTC.

This clone was seen just once. The rearrangement joins TRBV7-2 to TRBJ1-1; 10 bases line up with TRBD1. Germline CDR1 and CDR2: SGHTA and FQGNSA. The CDR3 is 15 residues long. J lost 6 bases, V lost 5 bases, and 9 bases had no gene match. The CDR3 is CASSARQGALAEAFF. As DNA, the CDR3 is TGTGCCAGCAGCGCCCGACAGGGGGCGTTGGCTGAAGCTTTCTTT.

V gene TRBV7-3 combines with J gene TRBJ2-2; a weak D match, TRBD2 (6 bases). The germline V and J ends were trimmed by 2 bases and 4 bases, with 17 bases remaining between them. This CDR3 spans 17 amino acids. CDR1 and CDR2 (germline): SGHTA, FQGTGA. The CDR3, as DNA: TGTGCCAGCAGCTTAGGCGGGACCACCCCTCCCACCGGGGAGCTGTTTTTT. Translated: CASSLGGTTPPTGELFF.

The chain employs TRBV15 and TRBJ2-7; D ambiguous. This CDR3 contains 15 residues. Trimming removed 1 base at V and 0 bases at J, with 10 bases between. Germline assignment: CDR1 LNHNV and CDR2 YYDKDF (reference sequence). The CDR3 sequence: CATSRGRDFSYEQYF. In DNA, the CDR3 is TGTGCCACCAGCAGAGGTCGCGACTTCTCCTACGAGCAGTACTTC.

This chain connects TRBV2 to TRBJ1-2, with a tentative D call TRBD1 (5 bases). Germline V gene lookup returns CDR1 SNHLY and CDR2 FYNNEI. The CDR3 runs 13 residues. With 2 bases removed from V and 6 bases from J, the gap between germline ends came to 10 bases. The CDR3 DNA follows: TGTGCCAGCAGTGAACGGCCCAGGGATGGCTACACCTTC. Its protein product is CASSERPRDGYTF.

This rearrangement joins TRBV10-1 to TRBJ2-5, with 9 bases fitting TRBD2. The J call is in doubt because the DNA end fits TRBJ2-7 better. Germline CDR1 reads WNHNN; CDR2 reads SYGVQD (reference sequence). This CDR3 spans 15 amino acids. This chain's CDR3 is CASSERVAGVYEQYF. In DNA, the CDR3 is TGCGCCAGCAGTGAACGAGTAGCGGGGGTCTACGAGCAGTACTTC.

This clone showed up just once. The chain employs TRBV10-2 and TRBJ1-3; no clear D gene. Germline V gene data show CDR1 as WSHSY and CDR2 as SAAADI. The CDR3 consists of 12 residues. The V end lost 3 bases, the J end lost 5 bases, and 5 bases lay between the germline ends. The CDR3 reads CASSDGRNTIYF. The CDR3 region has the DNA TGCGCCAGCAGTGACGGAAGAAACACCATATATTTT.

Remarks on this clone: The same CDR3 also results from other DNA sequences found in this sample. J is TRBJ2-1 and V is TRBV5-1; 13 nucleotides line up with TRBD2. The CDR3 has 15 amino acids. The ends lost 0 bases at V and 8 bases at J; junction bases unmatched: 2. The V gene's germline CDR1 is SGHRS and CDR2 YFSETQ. In nucleotides, the CDR3 is TGCGCCAGCAGCTTGGGGACTAGCGGGAGCCATGAGCAGTTCTTC. This sequence encodes CASSLGTSGSHEQFF.

This chain joins TRBV28 and TRBJ2-7; tentatively, D is TRBD1 (6 bases). Germline CDR1 and CDR2: MDHEN and SYDVKM. V dropped 5 bases and J dropped 0 bases, with 14 bases sitting between them. This CDR3 spans 15 amino acids. DNA for the CDR3: TGTGCCAGCAGTCGACTGACAGGAGCCTCCTACGAGCAGTACTTC. Amino acid sequence: CASSRLTGASYEQYF.

Concerning this clone: Other DNA variants within this sample encode the same CDR3. This chain uses TRBV29-1 with TRBJ2-5; 7 bases align to TRBD1. Trimming at V came to 4 bases and at J to 2 bases, leaving 1 base not matched to a gene. The CDR3 runs 12 residues. Germline V gives CDR1 SQVTM, CDR2 ANQGSEA. The chain's CDR3 is CSVAGQQETQYF. Here the CDR3 DNA reads TGCAGCGTTGCGGGACAGCAAGAGACCCAGTACTTC.

The chain joins TRBV11-2 to TRBJ2-1, with 8 bases fitting TRBD2. The germline V gene encodes CDR1 SGHAT and CDR2 FQNNGV. This CDR3 has 18 amino acids. After removal of 5 bases from V and 2 bases from J, the junction contained 14 bases not matched to a gene. CDR3 residues: CASSHRVRAGAPYNEQFF. In DNA, the CDR3 is TGTGCCAGCAGCCACAGGGTTCGAGCGGGAGCCCCCTACAATGAGCAGTTCTTC. The whole variable domain, filled in from reference TRBV11-2 and TRBJ2-1, reads EAGVAQSPRYKIIEKRQSVAFWCNPISGHATLYWYQQILGQGPKLLIQFQNNGVVDDSQLPKDRFSAERLKGVDSTLKIQPAKLEDSAVYLCASSHRVRAGAPYNEQFFGPGTRLTVL.

The table lists this clone with a count of one. The rearrangement uses TRBV28 and TRBJ2-1, with TRBD2 matching 11 bases. From germline, CDR1 is MDHEN and CDR2 SYDVKM. The CDR3 totals 16 residues. V was clipped by 5 bases and J by 9 bases; unmatched bases: 12. In nucleotides, the CDR3 is TGTGCCAGCAGTCTCTTAGCGGGAGGGCGGAGGGGTGAGCAGTTCTTC. Its translation is CASSLLAGGRRGEQFF.

The chain employs TRBV7-7 and TRBJ2-1; no definite D call. This CDR3 is 14 amino acids long. The V gene's germline CDR1 is SSHAT and CDR2 FNYEAQ (reference sequence). V was cut by 0 bases and J by 7 bases, with 10 bases left in between. CDR3 bases: TGTGCCAGCAGCTTAGCGGGCAGCCGAAATGAGCAGTTCTTC. It is translated as CASSLAGSRNEQFF.

V and J are TRBV5-1 and TRBJ2-7; tentatively, D is TRBD1 or TRBD2 (5 bases each). The CDR3 consists of 13 residues. The V and J ends lost 4 bases and 4 bases respectively, with 12 bases between them. Per the germline V gene, CDR1 is SGHRS and CDR2 is YFSETQ. The CDR3 is CASSSLGAYEQYF. In DNA, the CDR3 is TGCGCCAGCAGCAGTCTCGGGGCATACGAGCAGTACTTC.

The chain uses TRBV11-2 and TRBJ2-3, with TRBD1 identical over 7 bases. This CDR3 contains 18 residues. The germline V gene has CDR1 SGHAT and CDR2 FQNNGV. V was pared by 4 bases and J by 2 bases, with 15 bases of the junction left unmatched. CDR3 nucleotides: TGTGCCAGCAGCTACAGACGCCAGGGACAGCCCTACACAGATACGCAGTATTTT. Its protein is CASSYRRQGQPYTDTQYF.

This chain joins TRBV21-1 and TRBJ2-1; the listed D gene, TRBD2, was not tested against the DNA. TRBV21-1 is reported as a pseudogene. The CDR3 sequence is 18 residues long. Here the CDR3 DNA reads TGTGCCAGCAGCAAAGGAGGGGCTAGCGGGAGACCATACAATGAGCAGTTCTTC. Its translation is CASSKGGASGRPYNEQFF.

The chain uses TRBV7-9 and TRBJ1-4; 8 nucleotides align to TRBD1. This CDR3 has 18 amino acids. The V gene end was trimmed by 1 base and the J gene end by 8 bases; junction bases not matched to a gene: 15. Germline V gives CDR1 SEHNR, CDR2 FQNEAQ (reference sequence). The CDR3 DNA follows: TGTGCCAGCAGCTTAGGCTTATCACTACAGGGGGAGACGGAAAAACTGTTTTTT. This codes for CASSLGLSLQGETEKLFF.

The sample holds a few counts of this clone. The genes are TRBV2 and TRBJ1-1; D is perhaps TRBD1 (6 bases). This CDR3 spans 15 amino acids. Germline loops: CDR1 SNHLY, CDR2 FYNNEI. V gave up 5 bases and J gave up 3 bases, with 16 bases separating them. The CDR3 nucleotides read TGTGCCAGCAGTCGACAGGAGGTCGGGTACACTGAAGCTTTCTTT. Translation: CASSRQEVGYTEAFF. The full variable domain, its missing parts supplied by reference TRBV2 and TRBJ1-1, is EPEVTQTPSHQVTQMGQEVILRCVPISNHLYFYWYRQILGQKVEFLVSFYNNEISEKSEIFDDQFSVERPDGSNFTLKIRSTKLEDSAMYFCASSRQEVGYTEAFFGQGTRLTVV.

The chain combines TRBV10-2 with TRBJ1-2; no reliable D call. This CDR3 region has 14 residues. Trimming shortened V by 5 bases and J by 4 bases, and 14 bases separated the two germline ends. Germline V gene lookup returns CDR1 WSHSY and CDR2 SAAADI. The CDR3 coding sequence is TGCGCCAGCAGTCTTGGGTTAGGGTCCTATGGCTACACCTTC. Translated: CASSLGLGSYGYTF.

To note about this clone: Other DNA sequences in the sample encode the same CDR3. V is TRBV11-3 and J is TRBJ2-3; no firm D call. V gave up 0 bases and J gave up 1 base, with 2 bases separating them. CDR1 and CDR2 from the germline V gene are SGHNT and YENEEA. CDR3 length: 13 amino acids. The chain's CDR3 is CASSLEGTDTQYF. The CDR3 bases are TGTGCCAGCAGCTTAGAGGGCACAGATACGCAGTATTTT.

This clone was detected only a few times. This chain joins TRBV18 and TRBJ1-5, with D perhaps matching TRBD1 (5 bases). The CDR3 consists of 15 residues. Germline V gene lookup returns CDR1 KGHSH and CDR2 LQKENI. The ends were cut back, 2 bases at V and 3 bases at J, with 11 bases in the middle. CDR3 DNA: TGTGCCAGCTCACCAGACTCAGGGCACAATCAGCCCCAGCATTTT. It yields the protein CASSPDSGHNQPQHF.

The V call is TRBV29-1, the J call TRBJ2-7; tentatively, D is TRBD1 (5 bases). The CDR3 extends over 12 amino acids. Germline V lookup: CDR1 SQVTM, CDR2 ANQGSEA. Trimming stripped 4 bases from V and 2 bases from J, with 9 bases between. CDR3 in DNA: TGCAGCGTTGGTGGGGCGGCCTACGAGCAGTACTTC. Protein product: CSVGGAAYEQYF.

In regard to this clone: Different DNA sequences within this sample yield the same CDR3. The rearrangement joins TRBV7-9 to TRBJ1-5; the D gene is possibly TRBD1 (5 bases). Deletions cut 1 base from V and 6 bases from J, with 7 bases between. This CDR3 spans 13 amino acids. The germline CDR1 and CDR2 sequences are SEHNR and FQNEAQ (reference sequence). For the CDR3, the DNA is TGTGCCAGCAGCTTAGGAGGGGCTCAGCCCCAGCATTTT. Translating gives CASSLGGAQPQHF.

The table lists this clone with a count of one. The V gene is TRBV18, the J gene TRBJ2-5; the D gene is possibly TRBD1 (5 bases). Germline V lookup: CDR1 KGHSH, CDR2 LQKENI. The germline V and J ends were trimmed by 3 bases and 5 bases, with 16 bases remaining between them. The CDR3 has 15 amino acids. The CDR3 bases are TGTGCCAGCTCACCTCGGCAGGGTGACGGGGAGACCCAGTACTTC. This codes for CASSPRQGDGETQYF. The full variable domain, rest sourced from reference TRBV18 and TRBJ2-5, is NAGVMQNPRHLVRRRGQEARLRCSPMKGHSHVYWYRQLPEEGLKFMVYLQKENIIDESGMPKERFSAEFPKEGPSILRIQQVVRGDSAAYFCASSPRQGDGETQYFGPGTRLLVL.

About this clone: Other DNA variants within this sample encode the same CDR3. V and J are TRBV30 and TRBJ1-4, with D hard to call. CDR3 length: 13 residues. The germline V gene encodes CDR1 GTSNPN and CDR2 SVGIG (reference sequence). With 0 bases removed from V and 5 bases from J, the gap between germline ends came to 7 bases. The CDR3 loop reads CAWSVGVNEKLFF. For the CDR3, the DNA is TGTGCCTGGAGTGTCGGTGTAAATGAAAAACTGTTTTTT.

This chain connects TRBV28 to TRBJ1-5; no reliable D call. The CDR3 length is 13 residues. Germline V gene lookup returns CDR1 MDHEN and CDR2 SYDVKM. Trimming stripped 6 bases from V and 3 bases from J, with 9 bases between. The CDR3 DNA is TGTGCCAGCAGGGTCCAGGCCAATCAGCCCCAGCATTTT. Amino acid sequence: CASRVQANQPQHF.

V gene TRBV2 combines with J gene TRBJ2-7, with 7 positions matching TRBD2. V trimming: 2 bases; J trimming: 4 bases; junction bases outside the gene matches: 5. This CDR3 is built from 14 residues. The germline V gene encodes CDR1 SNHLY and CDR2 FYNNEI. CDR3 nucleotide sequence: TGTGCCAGCAGTGAACAAAGGGGAGGGTACGAGCAGTACTTC. It translates to CASSEQRGGYEQYF.

A single count supports this clone. V gene TRBV12-5 combines with J gene TRBJ2-5; a possible D gene is TRBD1 (5 bases). Germline CDR1 reads LGHNT; CDR2 reads FRNRAP. The length of the CDR3 is 12 residues. V was trimmed by 3 bases and J by 7 bases, leaving 9 bases between them. As DNA, the CDR3 is TGTGCTAGTGGTTTAGGGGAAGGGACCCAGTACTTC. Encoded protein: CASGLGEGTQYF.

This clone was picked up one time. CDR3 bases: TGTGCCAGCAGCGCGGGACTAGCGGTTTACAATGAGCAGTTCTTC. Translating it yields CASSAGLAVYNEQFF. V is TRBV7-9 and J is TRBJ2-1, with 11 bases fitting TRBD2. CDR1 and CDR2 from the germline V gene are SEHNR and FQNEAQ (reference sequence). V lost 5 bases to trimming and J lost 4 bases; unmatched junction nucleotides: 4. The CDR3 is made up of 15 amino acids.

A remark on this clone: Other nucleotide sequences in the sample specify the same CDR3. This rearrangement joins TRBV5-1 to TRBJ1-1, with TRBD1 identical over 9 bases. Germline trimming cut 3 bases from V and 1 base from J; bases unmatched to any gene: 4. The germline gives CDR1 SGHRS, CDR2 YFSETQ. The CDR3 is 15 amino acids. The CDR3 DNA sequence: TGCGCCAGCAGCTCGAGACAGGGGGGGAACACTGAAGCTTTCTTT. Translation gives CASSSRQGGNTEAFF.